These 17 T cell receptor beta chains were all obtained from the same sample, sequenced in a study of blood T cell repertoires in COVID-19. Some clones are missing from TCRdb's copy, which holds only in-frame ones; the method was immunoSEQ multiplex PCR. Of about 350,000 clones listed, over 75% are singletons. Sequencing input: PBMCs or T cells enriched from blood (not recorded which). These receptors were obtained from a woman in her 30s who had recovered from COVID-19.

The genes are TRBV4-1 and TRBJ2-7; perhaps TRBD1 as D (5 bases). With 2 bases removed from V and 4 bases from J, the gap between germline ends came to 9 bases. This CDR3 spans 13 amino acids. Germline-derived CDR1 and CDR2 are MGHRA and YSYEKL. Here the CDR3 reads CASSQRGNYEQYF. CDR3 nucleotides: TGCGCCAGCAGCCAAAGGGGTAATTACGAGCAGTACTTC.

The CDR3 DNA is TGTGCCAGCAGCATACTTTCCATCGCCGTCGGTCACACAGATACGCAGTATTTT. Protein: CASSILSIAVGHTDTQYF. This chain uses TRBV27 with TRBJ2-3; D is ambiguous. This CDR3 is 18 amino acids long. Germline values: CDR1 MNHEY, CDR2 SMNVEV (reference sequence). Trimming stripped 6 bases from V and 2 bases from J, with 24 bases between.

The chain is built from TRBV18 and TRBJ2-1, with TRBD1 matching 7 bases. The CDR3 has 16 residues. From germline, CDR1 is KGHSH and CDR2 LQKENI. V lost 3 bases to trimming and J lost 2 bases; unmatched junction nucleotides: 7. DNA of the CDR3: TGTGCCAGCTCACCTGGGCACAGGGGCCCCTACAATGAGCAGTTCTTC. The encoded protein is CASSPGHRGPYNEQFF.

The chain couples TRBV7-2 to TRBJ1-5; D gene ambiguous. This CDR3 is 16 amino acids long. The V end was cut by 7 bases, the J end by 2 bases, with 18 bases between. The V gene's germline CDR1 is SGHTA and CDR2 FQGNSA. CDR3 bases: TGTGCCAGCACCGCGGGGATTGTACTGGGCAATCAGCCCCAGCATTTT. It translates to CASTAGIVLGNQPQHF.

The chain uses TRBV30 and TRBJ1-2; 7 bases are a match to TRBD1. In germline, CDR1 is GTSNPN, CDR2 SVGIG (reference sequence). The CDR3 has 18 amino acids. The ends lost 0 bases at V and 5 bases at J; junction bases unmatched: 18. The CDR3: CAWSVRRGGAGLGYGYTF. For the CDR3, the DNA is TGTGCCTGGAGTGTACGGAGAGGGGGCGCGGGATTAGGTTATGGCTACACCTTC.

This clone has just one count. The chain links TRBV25-1 to TRBJ2-5; 8 bases agree with TRBD2. The V gene end was trimmed by 1 base and the J gene end by 4 bases; junction bases not matched to a gene: 11. CDR3 size: 17 residues. The germline V gene has CDR1 MGHDK and CDR2 SYGVNS. CDR3 sequence reads: CASSEFGSGGRSETQYF. The CDR3 DNA sequence: TGTGCCAGCAGTGAATTTGGGTCGGGGGGGCGATCAGAGACCCAGTACTTC.

J is TRBJ2-3 and V is TRBV11-2, with a tentative D call TRBD2 (7 bases). Germline loops: CDR1 SGHAT, CDR2 FQNNGV. The V gene lost 2 bases and the J gene lost 4 bases, with 19 bases spanning the gap. The CDR3 extends over 17 amino acids. For the CDR3, the DNA is TGTGCCAGCAGCTTAATGGGGGGGACACCTTCCGCAGATACGCAGTATTTT. It codes for CASSLMGGTPSADTQYF.

The gene calls are TRBV6-5 and TRBJ1-1, with 8 bases matching TRBD1. The CDR3 is 11 residues long. With 5 bases clipped from V and 14 bases from J, the junction kept 7 bases outside the gene matches. Germline CDR1 and CDR2: MNHEY and SVGAGI. The CDR3 sequence is CASSKQGARFF. CDR3 nucleotide sequence: TGTGCCAGCAGTAAGCAGGGGGCGCGGTTCTTT.

The rearrangement joins TRBV2 to TRBJ2-3; 12 bases align to TRBD2. Germline-derived CDR1 and CDR2 are SNHLY and FYNNEI. The CDR3 totals 17 residues. V lost 3 bases and J lost 3; bases outside the gene matches: 7. The DNA for the CDR3 is TGTGCCAGCAGTGATAGCCTAGCGGGGGGGCCTACAGATACGCAGTATTTT. Protein sequence: CASSDSLAGGPTDTQYF.

The J gene is TRBJ1-5, the V gene TRBV29-1; no definite D call. The germline CDR1 and CDR2 sequences are SQVTM and ANQGSEA. The V end was cut by 5 bases, the J end by 11 bases, with 13 bases between. The CDR3 spans 11 residues. CDR3 bases: TGCAGCGTTTCGGAGGGTCGAACCCAGCATTTT. Encoded protein: CSVSEGRTQHF.

The chain employs TRBV3-1 (or the pseudogene TRBV3-2) and TRBJ2-4; D ambiguous. V was clipped by 2 bases and J by 3 bases, with 8 bases between them. The CDR3 is made up of 14 amino acids. CDR1 and CDR2 from the germline V gene are LGHDT and YNNKEL (reference sequence). The CDR3 nucleotides read TGTGCCAGCAGCCAACAGGTAGGCAAAAACATTCAGTACTTC. This translates into CASSQQVGKNIQYF.

This rearrangement joins TRBV30 to TRBJ2-7; TRBD1 matches at 7 bases. The ends lost 4 bases at V and 2 bases at J; junction bases unmatched: 8. CDR3 size: 14 residues. From germline, CDR1 is GTSNPN and CDR2 SVGIG (reference sequence). This chain's CDR3 is CAWTHRDRTYEQYF. CDR3 nucleotide sequence: TGTGCCTGGACGCACCGGGACAGAACCTACGAGCAGTACTTC.

A few counts support this clone. This rearrangement joins TRBV28 to TRBJ2-5; D not certain. V was cut by 11 bases and J by 7 bases, with 8 bases left in between. The germline V gene has CDR1 MDHEN and CDR2 SYDVKM. The CDR3 has 9 residues. The CDR3 loop is CACPGTQYF. CDR3 in DNA: TGTGCCTGTCCGGGGACCCAGTACTTC.

Ten or more counts support this clone. The chain couples TRBV6-5 to TRBJ1-2, with D tentatively TRBD1 (6 bases). The V gene lost 0 bases and the J gene lost 8 bases, with 13 bases spanning the gap. Germline values: CDR1 MNHEY, CDR2 SVGAGI. The CDR3 consists of 14 residues. This chain's CDR3 is CASSYSGRGRGYTF. The CDR3 nucleotides are TGTGCCAGCAGTTACTCAGGGAGGGGGAGAGGCTACACCTTC.

This clone was counted a single time. The CDR3 reads CASQPLGAGAEGYTF. The CDR3 coding sequence is TGCGCCAGCCAACCTCTGGGAGCGGGGGCTGAGGGCTACACCTTC. V is TRBV5-1 and J is TRBJ1-2; weak D call: TRBD1 (6 bases). Germline loops: CDR1 SGHRS, CDR2 YFSETQ. V was clipped by 7 bases and J by 8 bases, with 24 bases between them. CDR3 length equals 15 residues.

In its sample, this clone was seen once. The chain couples TRBV7-2 to TRBJ2-7; D might be TRBD2 (6 bases). CDR1 and CDR2 from the germline V gene are SGHTA and FQGNSA. There are 15 residues in the CDR3. Deletions cut 4 bases from V and 5 bases from J, with 18 bases between. The DNA of the CDR3 is TGTGCCAGCAGCTGGGGCGGGGCAGGGCGCGACGAGCAGTACTTC. Its translation is CASSWGGAGRDEQYF.

This clone was counted once. This chain connects TRBV12-3 or TRBV12-4 to TRBJ2-1, with TRBD2 as a possible D gene (7 bases). This CDR3 has 13 residues. The germline V and J ends were trimmed by 7 bases and 9 bases, with 16 bases remaining between them. The CDR3 is CASTFPGGPEQFF. In DNA, the CDR3 is TGTGCCAGCACCTTTCCGGGGGGCCCTGAGCAGTTCTTC.